This TCR beta chain derives from a study of Tregs in tolerant kidney transplant recipients. Study information: Related graft donors supplied nonmyeloablative bone marrow transplants, and mixed chimerism was transient.

About this clone itself: The antigen remains unidentified.

Profiling relied on immunoSEQ multiplex PCR, and the TCRdb table lists in-frame clones only, not all of them. The sample lists fewer than 80,000 clones; roughly 98% were seen once. The study, taken as a whole, reports: Changing PCR primers prevented nucleotide comparison between some patients' samples. Few patients were studied, so findings need validation in larger groups.

The material was CD4+ T cells from blood, obtained before the transplant. This receptor was obtained from a human donor who received a combined kidney and bone marrow transplant.

CDR3 in DNA: TGTGCCAGCAGCTCTGGGACTAGCGGGCCTCAAGATACGCAGTATTTT. Protein sequence: CASSSGTSGPQDTQYF. V gene TRBV11-3 combines with J gene TRBJ2-3; TRBD2 aligns across 12 bases. Germline lookup yields CDR1 SGHNT and CDR2 YENEEA. This CDR3 is built from 16 residues. J lost 5 bases, V lost 4 bases, and 7 bases had no gene match.